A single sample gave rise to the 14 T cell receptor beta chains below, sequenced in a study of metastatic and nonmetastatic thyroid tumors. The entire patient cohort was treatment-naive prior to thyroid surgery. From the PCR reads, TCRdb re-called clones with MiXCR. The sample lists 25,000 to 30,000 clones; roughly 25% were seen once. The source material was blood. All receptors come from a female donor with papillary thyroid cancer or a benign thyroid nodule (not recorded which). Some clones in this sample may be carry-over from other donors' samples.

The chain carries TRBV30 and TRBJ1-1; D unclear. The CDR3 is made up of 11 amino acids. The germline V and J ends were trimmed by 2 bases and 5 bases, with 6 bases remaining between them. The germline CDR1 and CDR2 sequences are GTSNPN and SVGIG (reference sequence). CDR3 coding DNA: TGTGCCTGGAGTAAGATTACTGAAGCTTTCTTT. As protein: CAWSKITEAFF.

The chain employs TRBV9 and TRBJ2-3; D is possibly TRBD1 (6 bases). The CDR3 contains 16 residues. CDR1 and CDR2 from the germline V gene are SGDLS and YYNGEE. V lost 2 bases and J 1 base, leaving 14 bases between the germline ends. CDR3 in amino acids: CASSVQGLRGTDTQYF. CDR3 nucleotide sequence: TGTGCCAGCAGCGTTCAGGGGTTGCGGGGCACAGATACGCAGTATTTT.

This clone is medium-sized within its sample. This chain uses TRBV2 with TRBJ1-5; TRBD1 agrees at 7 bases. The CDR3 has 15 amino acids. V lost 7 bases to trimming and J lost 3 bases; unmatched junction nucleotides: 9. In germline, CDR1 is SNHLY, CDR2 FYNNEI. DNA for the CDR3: TGTGCCAGCAAACCTGGGACAGTGAACAATCAGCCCCAGCATTTT. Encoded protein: CASKPGTVNNQPQHF.

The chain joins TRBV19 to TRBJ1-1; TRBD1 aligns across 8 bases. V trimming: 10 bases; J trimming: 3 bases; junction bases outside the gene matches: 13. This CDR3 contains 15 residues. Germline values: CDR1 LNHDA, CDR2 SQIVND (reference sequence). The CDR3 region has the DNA TGTGCCACTGGTATCTGGACAGGGTCGGACACTGAAGCTTTCTTT. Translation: CATGIWTGSDTEAFF.

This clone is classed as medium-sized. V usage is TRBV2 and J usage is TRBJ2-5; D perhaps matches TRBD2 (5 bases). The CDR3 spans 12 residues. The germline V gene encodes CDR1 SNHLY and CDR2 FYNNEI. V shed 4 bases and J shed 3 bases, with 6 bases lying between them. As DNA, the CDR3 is TGTGCCAGCAGTGCGGGAAAAGAGACCCAGTACTTC. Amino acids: CASSAGKETQYF. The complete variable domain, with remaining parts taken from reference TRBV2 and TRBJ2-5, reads EPEVTQTPSHQVTQMGQEVILRCVPISNHLYFYWYRQILGQKVEFLVSFYNNEISEKSEIFDDQFSVERPDGSNFTLKIRSTKLEDSAMYFCASSAGKETQYFGPGTRLLVL.

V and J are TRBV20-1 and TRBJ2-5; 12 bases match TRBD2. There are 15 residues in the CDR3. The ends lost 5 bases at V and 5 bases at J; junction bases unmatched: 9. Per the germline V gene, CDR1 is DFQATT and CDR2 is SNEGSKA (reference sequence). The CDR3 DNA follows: TGCAGTGCTGTATGGACTAGCGGGATTCACGAGACCCAGTACTTC. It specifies CSAVWTSGIHETQYF.

CDR3 region: CASSEGNWGTYTF. DNA for the CDR3: TGTGCCAGCAGTGAAGGGAATTGGGGAACCTACACCTTC. V usage is TRBV6-1 and J usage is TRBJ1-2; D unclear. This CDR3 comprises 13 residues. Per germline, CDR1 MNHNS and CDR2 SASEGT. Trimming stripped 1 base from V and 10 bases from J, with 13 bases between.

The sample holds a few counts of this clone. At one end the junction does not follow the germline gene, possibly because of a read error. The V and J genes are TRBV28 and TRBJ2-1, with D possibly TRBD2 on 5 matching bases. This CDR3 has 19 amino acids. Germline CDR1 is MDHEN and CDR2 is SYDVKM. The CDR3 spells CARSLETLEAGGSYNEQFF. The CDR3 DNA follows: TGTGCCAGAAGTTTAGAGACCCTAGAGGCCGGAGGCTCCTACAATGAGCAGTTCTTC.

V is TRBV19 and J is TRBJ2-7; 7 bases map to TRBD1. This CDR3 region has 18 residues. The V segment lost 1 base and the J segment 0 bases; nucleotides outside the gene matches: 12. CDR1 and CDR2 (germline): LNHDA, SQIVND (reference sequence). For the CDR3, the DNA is TGTGCCAGTAGTATAGGGTTAGGGGGCGGCGGACCCTCCTACGAGCAGTACTTC. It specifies CASSIGLGGGGPSYEQYF.

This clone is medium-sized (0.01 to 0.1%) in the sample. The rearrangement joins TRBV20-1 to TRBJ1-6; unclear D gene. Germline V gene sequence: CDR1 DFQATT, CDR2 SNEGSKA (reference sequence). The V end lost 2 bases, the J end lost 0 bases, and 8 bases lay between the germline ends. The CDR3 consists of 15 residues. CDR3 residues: CSARWGGSYNSPLHF. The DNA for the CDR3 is TGCAGTGCTAGATGGGGTGGCTCCTATAATTCACCCCTCCACTTT.

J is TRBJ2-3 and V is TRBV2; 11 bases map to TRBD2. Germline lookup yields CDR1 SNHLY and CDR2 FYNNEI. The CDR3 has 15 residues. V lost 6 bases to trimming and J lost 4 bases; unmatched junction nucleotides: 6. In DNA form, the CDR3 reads TGTGCCAGCAGCGAGGGACTAGCGGCATCAGATACGCAGTATTTT. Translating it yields CASSEGLAASDTQYF.

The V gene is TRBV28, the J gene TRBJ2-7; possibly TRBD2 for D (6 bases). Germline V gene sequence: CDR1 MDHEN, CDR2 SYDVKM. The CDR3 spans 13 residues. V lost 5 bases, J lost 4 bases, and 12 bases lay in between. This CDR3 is CASSPGGLYEQYF. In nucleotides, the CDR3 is TGTGCCAGCAGTCCAGGAGGGCTGTACGAGCAGTACTTC.

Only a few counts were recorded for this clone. CDR3 region: CAISPGGEQYF. CDR3 bases: TGTGCCATCAGTCCCGGGGGGGAGCAGTACTTC. The J gene is TRBJ2-7, the V gene TRBV10-3; 7 bases match TRBD2. Germline V gene lookup returns CDR1 ENHRY and CDR2 SYGVKD. CDR3 length: 11 residues. V trimming: 5 bases; J trimming: 7 bases; junction bases outside the gene matches: 2.

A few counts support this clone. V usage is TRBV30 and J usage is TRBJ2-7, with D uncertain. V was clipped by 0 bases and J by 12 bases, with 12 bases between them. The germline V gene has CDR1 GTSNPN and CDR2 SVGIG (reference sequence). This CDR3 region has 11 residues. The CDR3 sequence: CAWSVERTPYF. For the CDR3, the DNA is TGTGCCTGGAGTGTTGAACGGACCCCGTACTTC.